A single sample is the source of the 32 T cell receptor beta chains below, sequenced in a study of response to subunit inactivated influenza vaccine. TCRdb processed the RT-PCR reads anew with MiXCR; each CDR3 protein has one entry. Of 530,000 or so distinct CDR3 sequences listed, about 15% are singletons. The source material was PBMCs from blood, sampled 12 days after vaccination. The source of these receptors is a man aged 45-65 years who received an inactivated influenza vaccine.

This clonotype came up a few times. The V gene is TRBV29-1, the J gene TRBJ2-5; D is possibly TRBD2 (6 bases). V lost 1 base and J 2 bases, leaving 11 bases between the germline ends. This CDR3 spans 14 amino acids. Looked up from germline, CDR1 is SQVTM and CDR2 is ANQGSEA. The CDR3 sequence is CSVEGGIPQETQYF. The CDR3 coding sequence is TGCAGCGTTGAAGGCGGGATCCCTCAAGAGACCCAGTACTTC.

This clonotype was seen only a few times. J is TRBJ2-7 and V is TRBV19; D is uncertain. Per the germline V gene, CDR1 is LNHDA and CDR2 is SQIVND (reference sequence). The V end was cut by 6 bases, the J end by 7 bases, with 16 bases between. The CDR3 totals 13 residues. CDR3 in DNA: TGTGCCAGTAGCGCCCGGGCCAGCCCAGAGCAGTACTTC. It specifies CASSARASPEQYF.

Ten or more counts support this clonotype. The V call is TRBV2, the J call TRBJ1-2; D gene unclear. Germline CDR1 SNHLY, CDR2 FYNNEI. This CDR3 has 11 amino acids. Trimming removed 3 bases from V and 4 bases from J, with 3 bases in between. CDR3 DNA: TGTGCCAGCAGTGATGGCTATGGCTACACCTTC. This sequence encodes CASSDGYGYTF.

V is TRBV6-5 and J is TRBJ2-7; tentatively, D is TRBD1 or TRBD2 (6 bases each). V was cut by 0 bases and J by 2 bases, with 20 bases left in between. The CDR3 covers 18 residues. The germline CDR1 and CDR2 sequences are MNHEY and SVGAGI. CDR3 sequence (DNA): TGTGCCAGCAGTTACTCGAAGGAGGGCGGAGGGGGTGCCTACGAGCAGTACTTC. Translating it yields CASSYSKEGGGGAYEQYF.

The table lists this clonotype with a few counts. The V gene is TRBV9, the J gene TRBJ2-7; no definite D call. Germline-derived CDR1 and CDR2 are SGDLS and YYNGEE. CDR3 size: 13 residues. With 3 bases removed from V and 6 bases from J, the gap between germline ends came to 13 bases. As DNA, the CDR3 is TGTGCCAGCAGCGACCAGGTTTCCCGCGAGCAGTACTTC. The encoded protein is CASSDQVSREQYF. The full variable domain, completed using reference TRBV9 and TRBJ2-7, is DSGVTQTPKHLITATGQRVTLRCSPRSGDLSVYWYQQSLDQGLQFLIQYYNGEERAKGNILERFSAQQFPDLHSELNLSSLELGDSALYFCASSDQVSREQYFGPGTRLTVT.

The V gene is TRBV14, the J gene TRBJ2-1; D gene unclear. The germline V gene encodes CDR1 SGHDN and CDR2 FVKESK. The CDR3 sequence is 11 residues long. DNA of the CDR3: TGTGTCGAAATCTCCTACAATGAGCAGTTCTTC. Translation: CVEISYNEQFF.

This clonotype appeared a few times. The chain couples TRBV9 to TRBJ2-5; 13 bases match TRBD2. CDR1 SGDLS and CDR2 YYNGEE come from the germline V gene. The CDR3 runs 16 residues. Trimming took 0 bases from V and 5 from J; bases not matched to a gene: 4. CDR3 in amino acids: CASSVDTSGRGETQYF. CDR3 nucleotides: TGTGCCAGCAGCGTAGATACTAGCGGGAGGGGGGAGACCCAGTACTTC.

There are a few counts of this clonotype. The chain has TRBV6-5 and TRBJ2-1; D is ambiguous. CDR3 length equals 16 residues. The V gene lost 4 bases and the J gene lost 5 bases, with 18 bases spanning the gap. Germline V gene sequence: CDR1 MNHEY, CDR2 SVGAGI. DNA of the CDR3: TGTGCCAGCAGTTTACCGGGCCGCTACCACGACAATGAGCAGTTCTTC. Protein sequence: CASSLPGRYHDNEQFF.

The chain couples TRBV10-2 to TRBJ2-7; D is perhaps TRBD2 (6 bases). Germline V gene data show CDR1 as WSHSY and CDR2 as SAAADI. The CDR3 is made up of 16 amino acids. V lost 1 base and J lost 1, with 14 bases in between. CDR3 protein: CASSEWGAGGSYEQYF. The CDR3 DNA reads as TGCGCCAGCAGTGAGTGGGGAGCGGGCGGATCCTACGAGCAGTACTTC.

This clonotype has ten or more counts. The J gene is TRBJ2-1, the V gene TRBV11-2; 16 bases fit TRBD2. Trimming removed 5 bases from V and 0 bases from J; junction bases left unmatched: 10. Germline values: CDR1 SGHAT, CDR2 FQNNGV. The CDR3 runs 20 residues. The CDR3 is CASSPVPGLAGGFSYNEQFF. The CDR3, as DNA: TGTGCCAGCAGCCCAGTCCCGGGACTAGCGGGAGGGTTCTCCTACAATGAGCAGTTCTTC.

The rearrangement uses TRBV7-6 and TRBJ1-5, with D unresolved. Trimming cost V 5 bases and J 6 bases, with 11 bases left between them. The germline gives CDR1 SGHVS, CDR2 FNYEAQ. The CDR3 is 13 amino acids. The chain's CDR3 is CASSNLNAQPQHF. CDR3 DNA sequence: TGTGCCAGCAGCAACCTCAACGCTCAGCCCCAGCATTTT.

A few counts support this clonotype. CDR3 in DNA: TGTGCCAGCACCCCCCCAACGGGGGTCCAAGAGACCCAGTACTTC. Translating gives CASTPPTGVQETQYF. The gene calls are TRBV28 and TRBJ2-5, with TRBD2 as a possible D gene (6 bases). Trimming left V 7 bases short and J 1 base short, with 16 bases between. Germline V gene sequence: CDR1 MDHEN, CDR2 SYDVKM. CDR3 size: 15 residues. The variable domain in full, with the rest retrieved from reference TRBV28 and TRBJ2-5, is DVKVTQSSRYLVKRTGEKVFLECVQDMDHENMFWYRQDPGLGLRLIYFSYDVKMKEKGDIPEGYSVSREKKERFSLILESASTNQTSMYLCASTPPTGVQETQYFGPGTRLLVL.

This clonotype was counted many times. Here the CDR3 DNA reads TGTGCCAGCAGTCCCTTAACCGGGAGGGTGGTTAATGAGCAGTTCTTC. Translation: CASSPLTGRVVNEQFF. The rearrangement links TRBV12-3 or TRBV12-4 to TRBJ2-1, with 8 positions matching TRBD2. CDR3 length: 16 residues. V lost 5 bases to trimming and J lost 7 bases; unmatched junction nucleotides: 13.

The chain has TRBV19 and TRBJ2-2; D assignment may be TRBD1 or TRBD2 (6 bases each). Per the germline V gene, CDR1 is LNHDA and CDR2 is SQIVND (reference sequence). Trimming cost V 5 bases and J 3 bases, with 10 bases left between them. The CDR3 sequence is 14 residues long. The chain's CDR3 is CASSSGADTGELFF. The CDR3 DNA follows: TGTGCCAGTAGTTCGGGGGCAGACACCGGGGAGCTGTTTTTT.

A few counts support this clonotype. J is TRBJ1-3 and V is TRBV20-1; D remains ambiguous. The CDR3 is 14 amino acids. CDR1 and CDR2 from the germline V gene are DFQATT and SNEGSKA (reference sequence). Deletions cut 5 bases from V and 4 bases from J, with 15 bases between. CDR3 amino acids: CSAGLRDKGNTIYF. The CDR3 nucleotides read TGCAGTGCTGGGCTCCGGGATAAAGGAAACACCATATATTTT.

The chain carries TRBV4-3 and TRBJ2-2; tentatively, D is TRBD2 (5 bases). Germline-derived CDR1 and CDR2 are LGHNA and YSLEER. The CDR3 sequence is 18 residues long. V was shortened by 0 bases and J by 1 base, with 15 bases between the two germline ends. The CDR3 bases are TGCGCCAGCAGCCAAGAGTCCAAAGGCGGGTTGAACACCGGGGAGCTGTTTTTT. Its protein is CASSQESKGGLNTGELFF.

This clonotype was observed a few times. The DNA of the CDR3 is TGTGCCAGCTCACCCAATATCGACAATGAGCAGTTCTTC. It yields the protein CASSPNIDNEQFF. The chain uses TRBV18 and TRBJ2-1; D unclear. This CDR3 contains 13 residues. Looked up from germline, CDR1 is KGHSH and CDR2 is LQKENI. The germline V and J ends were trimmed by 3 bases and 5 bases, with 8 bases remaining between them.

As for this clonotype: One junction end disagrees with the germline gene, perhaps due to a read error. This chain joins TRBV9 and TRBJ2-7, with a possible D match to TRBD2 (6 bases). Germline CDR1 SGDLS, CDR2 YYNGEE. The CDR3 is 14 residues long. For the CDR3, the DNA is TGCGCCAGCAGCGCCGGGCAGGGAGGCTACGAGCAGTACTTC. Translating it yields CASSAGQGGYEQYF.

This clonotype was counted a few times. The CDR3 region has the DNA TGTGCCAGCAGCGTAGGGCCGTTCACGAATGAGCAGTTCTTC. Its protein product is CASSVGPFTNEQFF. The V gene is TRBV9, the J gene TRBJ2-1, with D uncertain. Trimming took off 0 bases at V and 7 bases at J, with 11 bases between the two ends. This CDR3 spans 14 amino acids. Germline V gene data show CDR1 as SGDLS and CDR2 as YYNGEE.

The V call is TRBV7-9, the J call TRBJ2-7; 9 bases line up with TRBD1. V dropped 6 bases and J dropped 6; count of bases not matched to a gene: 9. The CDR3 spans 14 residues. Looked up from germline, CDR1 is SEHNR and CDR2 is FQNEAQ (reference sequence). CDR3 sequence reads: CASRSTGTGREQYF. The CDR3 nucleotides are TGTGCCAGCAGATCGACGGGGACAGGGCGCGAGCAGTACTTC.

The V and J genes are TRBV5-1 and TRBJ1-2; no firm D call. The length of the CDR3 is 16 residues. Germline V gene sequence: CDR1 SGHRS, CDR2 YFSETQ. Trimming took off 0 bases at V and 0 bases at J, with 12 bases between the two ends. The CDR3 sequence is CASSLAGQVANYGYTF. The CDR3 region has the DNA TGCGCCAGCAGCTTGGCCGGGCAGGTAGCTAACTATGGCTACACCTTC. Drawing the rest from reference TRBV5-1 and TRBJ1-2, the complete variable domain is KAGVTQTPRYLIKTRGQQVTLSCSPISGHRSVSWYQQTPGQGLQFLFEYFSETQRNKGNFPGRFSGRQFSNSRSEMNVSTLELGDSALYLCASSLAGQVANYGYTFGSGTRLTVV.

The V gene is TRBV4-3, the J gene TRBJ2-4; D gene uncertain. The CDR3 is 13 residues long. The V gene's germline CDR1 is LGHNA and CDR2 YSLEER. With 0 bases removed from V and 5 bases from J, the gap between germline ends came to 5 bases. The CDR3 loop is CASSQDEENIQYF. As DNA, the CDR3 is TGCGCCAGCAGCCAAGATGAAGAAAACATTCAGTACTTC.

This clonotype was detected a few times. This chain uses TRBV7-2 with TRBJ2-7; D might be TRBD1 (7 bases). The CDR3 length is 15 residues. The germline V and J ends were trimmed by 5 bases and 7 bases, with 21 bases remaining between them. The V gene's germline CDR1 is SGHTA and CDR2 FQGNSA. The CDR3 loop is CASSPWDSSGGEQYF. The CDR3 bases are TGTGCCAGCAGCCCGTGGGACAGTAGTGGAGGGGAGCAGTACTTC.

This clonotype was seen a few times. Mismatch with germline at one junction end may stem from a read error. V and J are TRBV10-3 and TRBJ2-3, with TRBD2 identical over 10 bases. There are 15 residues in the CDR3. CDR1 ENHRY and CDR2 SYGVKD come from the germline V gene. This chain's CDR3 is CATSKAGGSTDTQYF. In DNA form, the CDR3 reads TGTGCCACCAGTAAAGCGGGGGGGAGCACAGATACGCAGTATTTT.

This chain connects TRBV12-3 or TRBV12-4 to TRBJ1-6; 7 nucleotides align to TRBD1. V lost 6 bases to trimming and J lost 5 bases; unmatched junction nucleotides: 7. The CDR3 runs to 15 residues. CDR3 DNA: TGTGCCAGCAGCAACGGGACAGACGATAATTCACCCCTCCACTTT. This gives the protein CASSNGTDDNSPLHF.

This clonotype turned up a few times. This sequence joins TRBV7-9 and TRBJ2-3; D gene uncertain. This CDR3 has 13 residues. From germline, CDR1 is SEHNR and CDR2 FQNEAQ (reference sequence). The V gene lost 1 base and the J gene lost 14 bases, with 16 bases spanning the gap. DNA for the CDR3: TGTGCCAGCAGCTTAGTCGGGCAGCCATGGGGGTATTTT. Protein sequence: CASSLVGQPWGYF.

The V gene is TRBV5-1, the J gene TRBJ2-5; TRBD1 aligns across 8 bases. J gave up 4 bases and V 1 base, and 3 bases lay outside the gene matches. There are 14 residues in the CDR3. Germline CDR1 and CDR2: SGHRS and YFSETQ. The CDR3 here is CASSLLDRAETQYF. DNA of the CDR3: TGCGCCAGCAGCTTGTTGGACAGGGCAGAGACCCAGTACTTC. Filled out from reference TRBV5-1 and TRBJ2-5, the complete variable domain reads KAGVTQTPRYLIKTRGQQVTLSCSPISGHRSVSWYQQTPGQGLQFLFEYFSETQRNKGNFPGRFSGRQFSNSRSEMNVSTLELGDSALYLCASSLLDRAETQYFGPGTRLLVL.

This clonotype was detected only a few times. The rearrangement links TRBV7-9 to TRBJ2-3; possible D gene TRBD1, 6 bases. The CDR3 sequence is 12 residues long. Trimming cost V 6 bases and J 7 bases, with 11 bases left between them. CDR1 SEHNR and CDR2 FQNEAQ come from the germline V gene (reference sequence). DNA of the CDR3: TGTGCCAGCAGTAGTCAGGGGAATACGCAGTATTTT. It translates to CASSSQGNTQYF.

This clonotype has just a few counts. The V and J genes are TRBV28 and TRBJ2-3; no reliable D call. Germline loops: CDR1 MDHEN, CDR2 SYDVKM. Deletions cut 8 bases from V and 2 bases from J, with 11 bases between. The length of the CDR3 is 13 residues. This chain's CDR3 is CASCGPNTDTQYF. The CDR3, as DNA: TGTGCCAGCTGTGGACCGAACACAGATACGCAGTATTTT.

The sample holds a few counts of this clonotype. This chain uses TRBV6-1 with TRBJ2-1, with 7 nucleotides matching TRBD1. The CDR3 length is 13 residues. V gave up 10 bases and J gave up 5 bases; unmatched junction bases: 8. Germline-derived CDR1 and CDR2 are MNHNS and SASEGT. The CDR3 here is CATELRGHNEQFF. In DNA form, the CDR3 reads TGTGCCACCGAGCTAAGGGGGCACAATGAGCAGTTCTTC.

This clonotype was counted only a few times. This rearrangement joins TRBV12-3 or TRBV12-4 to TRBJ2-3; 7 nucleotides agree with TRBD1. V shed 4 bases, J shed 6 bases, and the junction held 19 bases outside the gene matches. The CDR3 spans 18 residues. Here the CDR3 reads CASSSLNRGRGLKDTQYF. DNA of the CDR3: TGTGCCAGCAGTTCGCTCAATAGGGGGCGCGGATTGAAGGATACGCAGTATTTT.

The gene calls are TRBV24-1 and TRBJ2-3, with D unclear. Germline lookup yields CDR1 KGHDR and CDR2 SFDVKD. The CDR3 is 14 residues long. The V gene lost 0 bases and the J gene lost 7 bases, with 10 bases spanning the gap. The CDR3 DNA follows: TGTGCCACCAGTGATTTGGATGGGGAAAATACGCAGTATTTT. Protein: CATSDLDGENTQYF.